This T cell receptor beta chain originates from a study of T cell responses to AZD1222 COVID-19 vaccine. Study conclusions and caveats: Across the whole spike, CD4 TCRs peaked at regions 160-218 and 743-854. The donor cohort was predominantly white British with a female majority, and clonal diversity may have been underestimated.

Points on this clone: What it recognizes is unknown.

Generated by immunoSEQ multiplex PCR, the TCRdb table keeps only in-frame clones and is missing some. This sample has fewer than 120,000 clones, with approximately 85% found just once. The CDR3 runs to 13 residues. Germline CDR1 SGHDN, CDR2 FVKESK. Trimming took 0 bases from V and 4 from J, leaving 6 bases between them. This chain connects TRBV14 to TRBJ1-1; D gene uncertain. The sequence derives from an adult in good health. The source was peripheral blood, collected on day 0 of AZD1222 vaccination. The CDR3 DNA sequence: TGTGCCAGCAGCCAAGATGTGCGCACTGAAGCTTTCTTT. It specifies CASSQDVRTEAFF. The full variable domain, its missing parts supplied by reference TRBV14 and TRBJ1-1, is EAGVTQFPSHSVIEKGQTVTLRCDPISGHDNLYWYRRVMGKEIKFLLHFVKESKQDESGMPNNRFLAERTGGTYSTLKVQPAELEDSGVYFCASSQDVRTEAFFGQGTRLTVV.